The rows below give T cell receptor beta chains drawn from one sample of a study of untreated major depressive disorder. Method: immunoSEQ multiplex PCR; TCRdb's copy keeps in-frame clones and lacks some. The sample includes about 27,000 clones, about 90% of them seen just once. The specimen sequenced was CD4+ T cells from PBMCs. Receptors were obtained from a woman in her 30s with major depressive disorder. CDR3s include the opening cysteine and the closing phenylalanine or tryptophan. A D gene is named only where the DNA matches it firmly. Expanded clones are given a class, and other clones once, few, many or no size at all.

V gene: TRBV6-5
D gene: TRBD1
J gene: TRBJ2-7
clone size: -
CDR3 protein: CASSYSRDSSYEQYF
CDR3 DNA: TGTGCCAGCAGTTACTCGAGGGACAGCTCCTACGAGCAGTACTTC

V gene: TRBV4-3
D gene: -
J gene: TRBJ2-7
clone size: few
CDR3 protein: CASGNKVGYEQYF
CDR3 DNA: TGCGCCAGCGGAAACAAAGTGGGCTACGAGCAGTACTTC

V gene: TRBV19
D gene: TRBD1
J gene: TRBJ1-5
clone size: once
CDR3 protein: CASSTRGGQGPHQPQHF
CDR3 DNA: TGTGCCAGTAGTACCCGGGGGGGACAGGGGCCGCATCAGCCCCAGCATTTT

V gene: TRBV2
D gene: TRBD1
J gene: TRBJ2-1
clone size: -
CDR3 protein: CASSEADRVQFF
CDR3 DNA: TGTGCCAGCAGCGAAGCAGACAGGGTTCAGTTCTTC

V gene: TRBV4-3
D gene: TRBD1
J gene: TRBJ2-7
clone size: -
CDR3 protein: CASSQWTGIYEQYF
CDR3 DNA: TGCGCCAGCAGCCAATGGACAGGTATCTACGAGCAGTACTTC

V gene: TRBV28
D gene: -
J gene: TRBJ1-3
clone size: -
CDR3 protein: CASTSSGNTIYF
CDR3 DNA: TGTGCCAGCACCTCCTCTGGAAACACCATATATTTT

V gene: TRBV28
D gene: TRBD2
J gene: TRBJ2-7
clone size: -
CDR3 protein: CASSRALAGREQYF
CDR3 DNA: TGTGCCAGCAGCCGAGCACTAGCGGGGAGGGAGCAGTACTTC

V gene: TRBV29-1
D gene: -
J gene: TRBJ1-2
clone size: -
CDR3 protein: CSVGQSSNYGYTF
CDR3 DNA: TGCAGCGTCGGACAGTCCTCTAACTATGGCTACACCTTC

V gene: TRBV14
D gene: -
J gene: TRBJ2-2
clone size: -
CDR3 protein: CASSQALFPGELFF
CDR3 DNA: TGTGCCAGCAGCCAAGCCCTCTTTCCCGGGGAGCTGTTTTTT

V gene: TRBV7-9
D gene: -
J gene: TRBJ2-5
clone size: -
CDR3 protein: CASSLERAQYF
CDR3 DNA: TGTGCCAGCAGCTTAGAGAGGGCCCAGTACTTC

V gene: TRBV5-8
D gene: -
J gene: TRBJ2-1
clone size: -
CDR3 protein: CASGPDYNEQFF
CDR3 DNA: TGTGCCAGCGGGCCGGACTACAATGAGCAGTTCTTC

V gene: TRBV5-1
D gene: TRBD1
J gene: TRBJ2-3
clone size: -
CDR3 protein: CASRRTGTGGGRTDTQYF
CDR3 DNA: TGCGCCAGCAGACGCACCGGGACAGGGGGCGGGAGGACAGATACGCAGTATTTT

V gene: TRBV6-1
D gene: TRBD1
J gene: TRBJ2-7
clone size: -
CDR3 protein: CASWAGGYEQYF
CDR3 DNA: TGTGCCAGCTGGGCAGGGGGCTACGAGCAGTACTTC

V gene: TRBV27
D gene: -
J gene: TRBJ2-2
clone size: -
CDR3 protein: CASSFSFTGELFF
CDR3 DNA: TGTGCCAGCAGTTTCAGTTTCACCGGGGAGCTGTTTTTT

V gene: TRBV11-3
D gene: TRBD1
J gene: TRBJ1-2
clone size: few
CDR3 protein: CASSRGARGNYGYTF
CDR3 DNA: TGTGCCAGCTCTAGAGGGGCCAGGGGGAACTATGGCTACACCTTC

V gene: TRBV9
D gene: TRBD1
J gene: TRBJ2-3
clone size: -
CDR3 protein: CASSVATGGVMDTQYF
CDR3 DNA: TGTGCCAGCAGCGTAGCTACAGGGGGAGTTATGGATACGCAGTATTTT

V gene: TRBV28
D gene: -
J gene: TRBJ2-7
clone size: -
CDR3 protein: CASSSPTGVYEQYF
CDR3 DNA: TGTGCCAGCAGTTCCCCTACGGGGGTCTACGAGCAGTACTTC

V gene: TRBV10-3
D gene: -
J gene: TRBJ2-2
clone size: -
CDR3 protein: CAISGSQTGELFF
CDR3 DNA: TGTGCCATCAGTGGAAGTCAGACCGGGGAGCTGTTTTTT

V gene: TRBV28
D gene: -
J gene: TRBJ2-1
clone size: -
CDR3 protein: CASSPDYYNEQFF
CDR3 DNA: TGTGCCAGCAGCCCAGACTATTACAATGAGCAGTTCTTC

V gene: TRBV5-4
D gene: TRBD1
J gene: TRBJ2-2
clone size: -
CDR3 protein: CASSPGQGATGELFF
CDR3 DNA: TGTGCCAGCAGCCCCGGACAGGGAGCCACCGGGGAGCTGTTTTTT

V gene: TRBV5-1
D gene: TRBD1
J gene: TRBJ1-2
clone size: -
CDR3 protein: CASSLDPGQGVYTF
CDR3 DNA: TGCGCCAGCAGCTTGGACCCGGGACAGGGAGTCTACACCTTC

V gene: TRBV7-2
D gene: -
J gene: TRBJ1-4
clone size: -
CDR3 protein: CASSSTGTRGEKLFF
CDR3 DNA: TGTGCCAGCAGCTCCACCGGGACGAGGGGAGAAAAACTGTTTTTT

V gene: TRBV7-6
D gene: -
J gene: TRBJ1-1
clone size: -
CDR3 protein: CASSLSTGQSTEAFF
CDR3 DNA: TGTGCCAGCAGTCTATCTACAGGGCAGTCCACTGAAGCTTTCTTT

V gene: TRBV28
D gene: TRBD2
J gene: TRBJ2-3
clone size: -
CDR3 protein: CASSFRASGRLGPDTQYF
CDR3 DNA: TGTGCCAGCAGTTTTAGGGCTAGCGGGAGGCTGGGACCAGATACGCAGTATTTT

V gene: TRBV7-2
D gene: -
J gene: TRBJ1-2
clone size: -
CDR3 protein: CASSLRDYYGYTF
CDR3 DNA: TGTGCCAGCAGCTTGAGGGATTACTATGGCTACACCTTC

V gene: TRBV10-3
D gene: -
J gene: TRBJ1-2
clone size: once
CDR3 protein: CAISKQGGTYGYTF
CDR3 DNA: TGTGCCATCAGCAAACAGGGAGGGACCTATGGCTACACCTTC

V gene: TRBV11-3
D gene: -
J gene: TRBJ1-2
clone size: -
CDR3 protein: CASSLSRLGAGGYTF
CDR3 DNA: TGTGCCAGCAGCCTCTCCCGATTAGGCGCGGGGGGCTACACCTTC

V gene: TRBV4-2
D gene: -
J gene: TRBJ2-3
clone size: -
CDR3 protein: CASSQDPYSSDTQYF
CDR3 DNA: TGTGCCAGCAGCCAAGATCCATACAGCTCAGATACGCAGTATTTT

V gene: TRBV27
D gene: TRBD2
J gene: TRBJ2-2
clone size: -
CDR3 protein: CASSSFSRGANTGELFF
CDR3 DNA: TGTGCCAGCAGTTCCTTCTCGCGGGGGGCTAACACCGGGGAGCTGTTTTTT

V gene: TRBV7-2
D gene: -
J gene: TRBJ1-4
clone size: -
CDR3 protein: CASSLWHVGSVEKLFF
CDR3 DNA: TGTGCCAGCAGCTTATGGCACGTCGGGAGCGTTGAAAAACTGTTTTTT

V gene: TRBV4-3
D gene: TRBD1
J gene: TRBJ2-7
clone size: -
CDR3 protein: CASSRDRGYEQYF
CDR3 DNA: TGCGCCAGCAGCCGAGACAGGGGCTACGAGCAGTACTTC

V gene: TRBV18
D gene: TRBD1
J gene: TRBJ1-1
clone size: -
CDR3 protein: CASSSGQETEAFF
CDR3 DNA: TGTGCCAGCTCATCAGGACAGGAGACTGAAGCTTTCTTT

V gene: TRBV27
D gene: TRBD2
J gene: TRBJ2-3
clone size: -
CDR3 protein: CASSTLAPSGGGADTQYF
CDR3 DNA: TGTGCCAGCAGTACCTTAGCTCCTAGCGGGGGGGGTGCAGATACGCAGTATTTT

V gene: TRBV4-1
D gene: -
J gene: TRBJ2-2
clone size: -
CDR3 protein: CASSQEFAVDGELFF
CDR3 DNA: TGCGCCAGCAGCCAAGAATTTGCAGTGGACGGGGAGCTGTTTTTT

V gene: TRBV7-3
D gene: -
J gene: TRBJ2-6
clone size: once
CDR3 protein: CASSPDGPGANVLTF
CDR3 DNA: TGTGCCAGCAGCCCCGACGGGCCCGGGGCCAACGTCCTGACTTTC

V gene: TRBV7-3
D gene: TRBD2
J gene: TRBJ2-1
clone size: -
CDR3 protein: CASSRPGLANEQFF
CDR3 DNA: TGTGCCAGCAGTCGACCGGGACTAGCAAATGAGCAGTTCTTC

V gene: TRBV28
D gene: -
J gene: TRBJ2-7
clone size: -
CDR3 protein: CASSGYEISYEQYF
CDR3 DNA: TGTGCCAGCAGTGGCTACGAAATCTCCTACGAGCAGTACTTC

V gene: TRBV28
D gene: -
J gene: TRBJ2-3
clone size: -
CDR3 protein: CASSFEVADTQYF
CDR3 DNA: TGTGCCAGCAGTTTCGAGGTGGCAGATACGCAGTATTTT

V gene: TRBV5-4
D gene: -
J gene: TRBJ2-5
clone size: once
CDR3 protein: CASSLRETQYF
CDR3 DNA: TGTGCCAGCAGTCTGCGGGAGACCCAGTACTTC

V gene: TRBV2
D gene: -
J gene: TRBJ1-4
clone size: -
CDR3 protein: CASSVRGEKLFF
CDR3 DNA: TGTGCCAGCAGTGTTAGAGGTGAAAAACTGTTTTTT

V gene: TRBV7-7
D gene: -
J gene: TRBJ2-5
clone size: -
CDR3 protein: CASSPTMSGTQYF
CDR3 DNA: TGTGCTAGCAGCCCGACGATGAGCGGGACCCAGTACTTC

V gene: TRBV28
D gene: -
J gene: TRBJ2-5
clone size: -
CDR3 protein: CASSFSSGAPRAKETQYF
CDR3 DNA: TGTGCCAGCAGTTTTTCGTCCGGGGCCCCCAGGGCCAAGGAGACCCAGTACTTC

V gene: TRBV2
D gene: TRBD2
J gene: TRBJ2-7
clone size: once
CDR3 protein: CASSGTGLHSYEQYF
CDR3 DNA: TGTGCCAGCAGTGGTACGGGACTACACTCCTACGAGCAGTACTTC

V gene: TRBV6-4
D gene: -
J gene: TRBJ1-2
clone size: -
CDR3 protein: CASSDSGNRGYGYTF
CDR3 DNA: TGTGCCAGCAGTGACTCGGGCAACAGAGGCTATGGCTACACCTTC

V gene: TRBV10-3
D gene: -
J gene: TRBJ1-3
clone size: -
CDR3 protein: CAISAGTDSGNTIYF
CDR3 DNA: TGTGCCATCAGCGCCGGGACTGACTCTGGAAACACCATATATTTT

V gene: TRBV23-1
D gene: -
J gene: TRBJ1-5
clone size: -
CDR3 protein: CASSQGMGYRTHHQPQHF
CDR3 DNA: TGCGCCAGCAGTCAAGGGATGGGATATCGTACTCATCATCAGCCCCAGCATTTT

V gene: TRBV18
D gene: -
J gene: TRBJ2-7
clone size: -
CDR3 protein: CASSPPSSSGGSRHEQYF
CDR3 DNA: TGTGCCAGCTCACCACCGTCCTCTTCGGGGGGCTCACGGCACGAGCAGTACTTC

V gene: TRBV7-3
D gene: -
J gene: TRBJ1-1
clone size: once
CDR3 protein: CASSQGGGYTEAFF
CDR3 DNA: TGTGCCAGCAGCCAAGGCGGGGGCTACACTGAAGCTTTCTTT

V gene: TRBV6-6
D gene: -
J gene: TRBJ2-2
clone size: -
CDR3 protein: CASSYAGRDTGELFF
CDR3 DNA: TGTGCCAGCAGTTACGCAGGGCGAGACACCGGGGAGCTGTTTTTT

V gene: TRBV7-2
D gene: TRBD1
J gene: TRBJ1-2
clone size: -
CDR3 protein: CASSPGTGRGYTF
CDR3 DNA: TGTGCCAGCAGCCCGGGGACAGGGAGAGGCTACACCTTC

V gene: TRBV6-5
D gene: TRBD1
J gene: TRBJ1-1
clone size: -
CDR3 protein: CASSYSGTGSREAFF
CDR3 DNA: TGTGCCAGCAGTTACTCGGGGACAGGGTCGAGGGAAGCTTTCTTT

V gene: TRBV5-5
D gene: -
J gene: TRBJ2-5
clone size: -
CDR3 protein: CASSDKTGRQETQYF
CDR3 DNA: TGTGCCAGCAGCGATAAGACAGGTAGACAAGAGACCCAGTACTTC

V gene: TRBV4-1
D gene: -
J gene: TRBJ2-1
clone size: -
CDR3 protein: CASSQGTSVYNEQFF
CDR3 DNA: TGCGCCAGCAGCCAGGGGACTTCGGTGTACAATGAGCAGTTCTTC